What follows are 17 T cell receptor beta chains derived from one specimen sequenced in a study of identical twins. TCRdb analysed the 5' RACE reads with MiXCR anew, one entry per CDR3 protein. The table lists 240,000 or so distinct CDR3 sequences, about 10% of them singletons, with 9% to 10% in the top ten. The sample was memory T cells sorted from blood. Receptor source: a man aged 45 to 65 in good health.

This clonotype was picked up many times. The chain links TRBV7-8 to TRBJ2-3; D is ambiguous. V lost 3 bases, J lost 6 bases, and 10 bases lay in between. The CDR3 has 13 residues. Germline CDR1 and CDR2: SGHVS and FQNEAQ. This CDR3 reads CASSFQLPDTQYF. The DNA for the CDR3 is TGTGCCAGCAGCTTCCAACTTCCCGATACGCAGTATTTT.

The sample holds a few counts of this clonotype. The chain couples TRBV29-1 to TRBJ2-7; a possible D gene is TRBD1 (5 bases). This CDR3 comprises 14 residues. Trimming pared 0 bases from V and 5 bases from J, leaving 14 bases between. Germline CDR1 is SQVTM and CDR2 is ANQGSEA. The CDR3 protein is CSVEERGRDDEQYF. The CDR3 DNA is TGCAGCGTTGAAGAAAGAGGCAGGGATGACGAGCAGTACTTC.

In the case of this clonotype: A read error may account for a junction end that differs from germline. CDR3 in amino acids: CASSFLGTGYPF. In nucleotides, the CDR3 is TGTGCCAGCAGTTTCCTGGGAACTGGCTACCCCTTC. The V gene is TRBV12-3 or TRBV12-4, the J gene TRBJ1-2, with D hard to call. The CDR3 sequence is 12 residues long.

This clonotype was recorded many times. The chain recombines TRBV27 with TRBJ1-5, with D uncertain. V lost 6 bases to trimming and J lost 0 bases, with 15 bases between them. This CDR3 contains 16 residues. Germline lookup yields CDR1 MNHEY and CDR2 SMNVEV (reference sequence). CDR3 DNA: TGTGCCAGCAGCTCGGCCGGGATGACTAGCAATCAGCCCCAGCATTTT. This gives the protein CASSSAGMTSNQPQHF.

This clonotype was detected only a few times. The chain carries TRBV7-6 and TRBJ1-6; 10 positions agree with TRBD1. Germline CDR1 is SGHVS and CDR2 is FNYEAQ. The CDR3 is made up of 16 amino acids. V lost 0 bases and J lost 9; bases outside the gene matches: 5. The CDR3 loop is CASSLADRGLGSPLHF. The CDR3 DNA follows: TGTGCCAGCAGCTTAGCCGACAGGGGGCTTGGTTCACCCCTCCACTTT.

This clonotype has only a few counts. This rearrangement joins TRBV20-1 to TRBJ2-3, with unresolved D. Per the germline V gene, CDR1 is DFQATT and CDR2 is SNEGSKA (reference sequence). The germline V and J ends were trimmed by 4 bases and 4 bases, with 15 bases remaining between them. This CDR3 contains 14 residues. CDR3 sequence (DNA): TGCAGTGCTAAAGACTTCCAACGCTCAGATACGCAGTATTTT. Its translation is CSAKDFQRSDTQYF.

This clonotype appeared once. At one end, the junction sequence differs from germline, possibly due to a read error. This chain uses TRBV27 with TRBJ2-7; D is uncertain. Germline lookup yields CDR1 MNHEY and CDR2 SMNVEV (reference sequence). The CDR3 runs to 11 residues. The CDR3 loop is CASRDSYGQYF. The CDR3 region has the DNA TGTGCCAGCAGAGACTCCTACGGGCAGTACTTC.

The chain is built from TRBV24-1 and TRBJ2-5; TRBD1 matches 9 bases. This CDR3 has 15 residues. CDR1 is KGHDR and CDR2 is SFDVKD in the germline V gene. J gave up 3 bases and V 0 bases, and 1 base lay outside the gene matches. The CDR3 reads CATSDLGTGKETQYF. CDR3 bases: TGTGCCACCAGTGATTTGGGGACAGGGAAAGAGACCCAGTACTTC.

This chain connects TRBV6-1 to TRBJ2-5; D unresolved. CDR1 is MNHNS, CDR2 SASEGT, per germline. The CDR3 totals 14 residues. The ends were cut back, 5 bases at V and 4 bases at J, with 14 bases in the middle. The chain's CDR3 is CASSLEGRRETQYF. DNA of the CDR3: TGTGCCAGCAGTCTAGAAGGGCGGCGAGAGACCCAGTACTTC.

This clonotype was recorded many times. CDR3 bases: TGTGCCACCAGTGATGTGGGACCGATCCCCGATACGCAGTATTTT. This encodes CATSDVGPIPDTQYF. The V and J genes are TRBV24-1 and TRBJ2-3; D assignment may be TRBD1 or TRBD2 (5 bases each). The germline gives CDR1 KGHDR, CDR2 SFDVKD. The CDR3 is 15 residues long. Between the trimmed V and J ends, which lost 3 bases and 6 bases, there was a span of 15 bases.

This clonotype has at least ten counts. V usage is TRBV28 and J usage is TRBJ1-4; D remains ambiguous. The ends were cut back, 5 bases at V and 6 bases at J, with 19 bases in the middle. Germline V gene lookup returns CDR1 MDHEN and CDR2 SYDVKM. The CDR3 has 16 residues. CDR3 region: CASSALGSPWDEKLFF. The CDR3 DNA is TGTGCCAGCAGTGCTCTTGGTTCCCCTTGGGATGAAAAACTGTTTTTT.

The chain recombines TRBV5-1 with TRBJ1-1; weak D call: TRBD1 (5 bases). Germline V gene lookup returns CDR1 SGHRS and CDR2 YFSETQ. V lost 6 bases, J lost 8 bases, and 17 bases lay in between. CDR3 length: 13 residues. The CDR3: CASKGPLTGEAFF. DNA for the CDR3: TGCGCCAGCAAGGGACCACTGACGGGAGAAGCTTTCTTT.

The chain links TRBV6-1 to TRBJ2-3, with TRBD2 as a possible D gene (5 bases). CDR3 length: 13 residues. Per the germline V gene, CDR1 is MNHNS and CDR2 is SASEGT. V dropped 10 bases and J dropped 2 bases, with 13 bases sitting between them. CDR3 region: CATRGNPTDTQYF. DNA of the CDR3: TGTGCCACCCGGGGTAACCCCACAGATACGCAGTATTTT.

The chain employs TRBV28 and TRBJ1-4, with a weak D call TRBD1 (6 bases). CDR3 length: 13 residues. V lost 10 bases, J lost 2 bases, and 11 bases lay in between. Germline loops: CDR1 MDHEN, CDR2 SYDVKM. DNA for the CDR3: TGTGCCACAACGGACAGTACTAATGAAAAACTGTTTTTT. Translation: CATTDSTNEKLFF.

This clonotype was seen at least ten times. The chain is built from TRBV7-3 and TRBJ2-3, with D possibly matching TRBD2 (6 bases). The germline V and J ends were trimmed by 4 bases and 3 bases, with 8 bases remaining between them. This CDR3 region has 13 residues. Germline V gives CDR1 SGHTA, CDR2 FQGTGA. This CDR3 is CASSSLATDTQYF. In DNA, the CDR3 is TGTGCCAGCAGCTCCCTAGCGACAGATACGCAGTATTTT.

Only a few counts were recorded for this clonotype. This chain joins TRBV12-3 or TRBV12-4 and TRBJ2-7; D is uncertain. The CDR3 runs to 16 residues. V was pared by 6 bases and J by 0 bases, with 18 bases between. In nucleotides, the CDR3 is TGTGCCAGCAGACCAGCGTTCACCCCAAGCTCCTACGAGCAGTACTTC. Its translation is CASRPAFTPSSYEQYF.

The chain links TRBV12-3 or TRBV12-4 to TRBJ1-5, with D perhaps matching TRBD1 (6 bases). V lost 5 bases and J lost 6, with 14 bases in between. The CDR3 totals 14 residues. DNA of the CDR3: TGTGCCAGCAGTGGATCGACAGGTACTCAGCCCCAGCATTTT. It is translated as CASSGSTGTQPQHF.